The rows below give T cell receptor beta chains drawn from one sample of a study of shared clonotypes between healthy human individuals. This table comes from immunoSEQ multiplex PCR, and its TCRdb copy is limited to in-frame clones, with some not included. Of roughly 720,000 clones in the sample, roughly 88% were seen once. The specimen sequenced was memory CD8+ T cells from PBMCs. These TCRs come from a man between 18 and 29 years old in good health. Some clones in this sample may be carry-over from other donors' samples. Both conserved end residues are part of each CDR3. A D gene is named only where the DNA matches it firmly. Clone size is stated in some rows and not others, as once, few, many or a class when expanded.

NA	TRBV13	NA	TRBJ2-3	TGTGCCAGCAGCCCGTTGGGTTCTAGCACAGATACGCAGTATTTT	CASSPLGSSTDTQYF
TRBD1	TRBV27	NA	TRBJ2-7	TGTGCCAGCAGTTTACACAGGGGGTCCTACGAGCAGTACTTC	CASSLHRGSYEQYF
NA	TRBV7-6	once	TRBJ1-1	TGTGCCAGCAGCTCCCCCCTAGGGTCAAACACTGAAGCTTTCTTT	CASSSPLGSNTEAFF
TRBD1	TRBV27	NA	TRBJ1-2	TGTGCCAGCAGTACAGGGGGCGCGAACTATGGCTACACCTTC	CASSTGGANYGYTF
TRBD1	TRBV27	NA	TRBJ2-3	TGTGCCAGCAGTCCCCGGACAGGGGCGGATACGCAGTATTTT	CASSPRTGADTQYF
TRBD2	TRBV13	NA	TRBJ2-2	TGTGCCAGCAGCTTAGGGGCGGGGGAACTGTTTTTT	CASSLGAGELFF
NA	TRBV7-9	NA	TRBJ2-1	TGTGCCAGCAGTTCACGAAAAGGACAATACAATGAGCAGTTCTTC	CASSSRKGQYNEQFF
NA	TRBV27	once	TRBJ2-7	TGTGCCAGCAAGGAGGCCAACTCCTACGAGCAGTACTTC	CASKEANSYEQYF
NA	TRBV7-8	NA	TRBJ1-4	TGTGCCAGCAGCTTGGCCTTGTATGAGGAGACACTGTTTTTT	CASSLALYEETLFF
NA	TRBV2	NA	TRBJ2-7	TGTGCCAGCAGTGAAAAAGGCTACGAGCAGTACTTC	CASSEKGYEQYF
TRBD2	TRBV29-1	NA	TRBJ2-7	TGCAGCGTTGAAGATCGTGCGACCCCGGGACTAGCGTCCTACGAGCAGTACTTC	CSVEDRATPGLASYEQYF
NA	TRBV7-9	NA	TRBJ2-7	TGTGCCAGCAGCCCGCCTAGGGGGGGGATGTACGAGCAGTACTTC	CASSPPRGGMYEQYF
NA	TRBV7-6	NA	TRBJ1-1	TGTGCCAGCAGCTTAGCGTCAGGGAACACTGAAGCTTTCTTT	CASSLASGNTEAFF
NA	TRBV7-9	NA	TRBJ1-6	TGTGCCAGCAGCCCCAGATCGGGATTCTCCTCCAATTCACCCCTCCACTTT	CASSPRSGFSSNSPLHF
NA	TRBV4-3	once	TRBJ1-1	TGCGCCAGCAGCCAAGATTTGGGGGGCACTGAAGCTTTCTTT	CASSQDLGGTEAFF
NA	TRBV7-9	NA	TRBJ2-3	TGTGCCAGCAGCTTCCCAGCTCTAGATACGCAGTATTTT	CASSFPALDTQYF
NA	TRBV11-2	NA	TRBJ2-7	TGTGCCAGCAGCTTTCCTGCAGGGAACGTTTACGAGCAGTACTTC	CASSFPAGNVYEQYF
NA	TRBV10-2	NA	TRBJ2-1	TGCGCCAGCAGTACAGGGCCCCATGAGCAGTTCTTC	CASSTGPHEQFF